Each of the 9 T cell receptor beta chains below was sequenced from the same sample in a study of OX40 agonist ivuxolimab in advanced cancers. Some clones are missing from TCRdb's copy, which holds only in-frame ones; the method was immunoSEQ multiplex PCR. Among 55,000 to 90,000 clones listed, 80% to 90% were seen once. The sequencing used CD4+ or CD8+ T cells sorted from blood, collected in a trial of the OX40 agonist ivuxolimab. Receptors were obtained from an adult with an advanced solid tumor such as melanoma, head and neck, liver or kidney cancer.

This clone came up once. The chain couples TRBV5-1 to TRBJ1-1; D ambiguous. Germline CDR1 SGHRS, CDR2 YFSETQ. CDR3 length: 14 amino acids. The germline V and J ends were trimmed by 4 bases and 7 bases, with 17 bases remaining between them. As DNA, the CDR3 is TGCGCCAGCAGCACGCAGCCCACCAACGGTGAAGCTTTCTTT. It specifies CASSTQPTNGEAFF.

The V and J genes are TRBV30 and TRBJ2-1; D gene uncertain. The V gene lost 8 bases and the J gene lost 2 bases, with 16 bases spanning the gap. The CDR3 has 14 amino acids. Germline V gene lookup returns CDR1 GTSNPN and CDR2 SVGIG (reference sequence). The CDR3 sequence is CAIGVGKAYNEQFF. The CDR3, as DNA: TGTGCCATCGGAGTAGGAAAAGCCTACAATGAGCAGTTCTTC.

The V and J genes are TRBV6-1 and TRBJ1-4, with TRBD1 as a possible D gene (6 bases). The V end lost 2 bases, the J end lost 7 bases, and 11 bases lay between the germline ends. The germline V gene has CDR1 MNHNS and CDR2 SASEGT. The CDR3 is 14 amino acids. CDR3 in DNA: TGTGCCAGCAGTGAAATGGGGGGCATTGAAAAACTGTTTTTT. As protein: CASSEMGGIEKLFF.

The CDR3 loop is CASSRDLISGNTIYF. The CDR3 bases are TGTGCCAGCAGCCGGGACCTCATCTCTGGAAACACCATATATTTT. The rearrangement joins TRBV5-5 to TRBJ1-3; tentatively, D is TRBD1 (5 bases). Trimming stripped 4 bases from V and 0 bases from J, with 11 bases between. The CDR3 totals 15 residues. Germline V lookup: CDR1 SGHKS, CDR2 YYEKEE (reference sequence).

The gene calls are TRBV5-6 and TRBJ2-5; D possibly uses TRBD1 or TRBD2 (5 bases each). The CDR3 is 14 residues long. Germline V CDR1 and CDR2: SGHDT, YYEEEE. V dropped 3 bases and J dropped 2 bases, with 11 bases sitting between them. CDR3 sequence (DNA): TGTGCCAGCAGCTGGGGGTCAGAACAAGAGACCCAGTACTTC. It encodes CASSWGSEQETQYF.

This rearrangement joins TRBV7-2 to TRBJ1-2; no clear D gene. Germline CDR1 reads SGHTA; CDR2 reads FQGNSA. With 5 bases removed from V and 7 bases from J, the gap between germline ends came to 14 bases. The CDR3 is 13 residues long. CDR3 DNA: TGTGCCAGCAGCGCGGGCGGGGAGGGTGGCTACACCTTC. Encoded protein: CASSAGGEGGYTF.

V is TRBV6-5 and J is TRBJ2-4; D is perhaps TRBD2 (5 bases). Trimming cost V 2 bases and J 6 bases, with 8 bases left between them. CDR1 is MNHEY and CDR2 is SVGAGI in the germline V gene. This CDR3 is 13 amino acids long. The CDR3 sequence: CASSYMGVNIQYF. In DNA form, the CDR3 reads TGTGCCAGCAGTTACATGGGAGTAAACATTCAGTACTTC.

This clone was recorded only once. This chain uses TRBV18 with TRBJ1-4; maybe TRBD1 (5 bases). The germline gives CDR1 KGHSH, CDR2 LQKENI. This CDR3 spans 16 amino acids. V shed 1 base and J shed 7 bases, with 16 bases lying between them. For the CDR3, the DNA is TGTGCCAGCTCACCACTCTCCGGGGACCTGGGTGAAAAACTGTTTTTT. It translates to CASSPLSGDLGEKLFF.

V usage is TRBV28 and J usage is TRBJ2-7; 7 positions agree with TRBD2. Germline-derived CDR1 and CDR2 are MDHEN and SYDVKM. The CDR3 covers 13 residues. Trimming cost V 10 bases and J 0 bases; bases outside gene matches: 6. The CDR3 loop is CATDAGVSYEQYF. CDR3 in DNA: TGTGCCACCGACGCGGGGGTCTCCTACGAGCAGTACTTC.